What follows are 29 T cell receptor beta chains derived from one specimen sequenced in a study of shared clonotypes between healthy human individuals. This table comes from immunoSEQ multiplex PCR, and its TCRdb copy is limited to in-frame clones, with some not included. The sample yields some 2.1 million clones, about 94% seen once. Terminally differentiated effector memory CD45RA+ cells were excluded by CCR7 positive selection of CD45RO-negative cells. The sequencing sample was made of naive CD8+ T cells sorted from blood. The receptors stem from a man in his late teens or twenties in good health.

The chain links TRBV9 to TRBJ2-2, with 7 bases identical to TRBD1. V shed 5 bases and J 2 bases; nucleotides not matched to a gene: 6. Germline V lookup: CDR1 SGDLS, CDR2 YYNGEE. The CDR3 has 15 amino acids. CDR3 sequence (DNA): TGTGCCAGCAGTTCCGGGACAGACAACACCGGGGAGCTGTTTTTT. Translation gives CASSSGTDNTGELFF.

As to this clone: The same CDR3 also results from other DNA sequences found in this sample. The chain uses TRBV5-1 and TRBJ1-2, with TRBD1 matching over 7 bases. J gave up 2 bases and V 3 bases, and 4 bases lay outside the gene matches. Per the germline V gene, CDR1 is SGHRS and CDR2 is YFSETQ. The CDR3 loop spans 14 amino acids. CDR3 DNA: TGCGCCAGCAGCTCTCGGACAGGCAACTATGGCTACACCTTC. Protein product: CASSSRTGNYGYTF.

The J gene is TRBJ2-2, the V gene TRBV19; D ambiguous. V was shortened by 8 bases and J by 0 bases, with 7 bases between the two germline ends. CDR3 length: 13 amino acids. The V gene's germline CDR1 is LNHDA and CDR2 SQIVND (reference sequence). In DNA, the CDR3 is TGTGCCAGTGTTAATACGAACACCGGGGAGCTGTTTTTT. Translated: CASVNTNTGELFF.

The genes are TRBV5-6 and TRBJ2-5; D assignment may be TRBD1 or TRBD2 (6 bases each). Between the trimmed V and J ends, which lost 3 bases and 4 bases, there was a span of 19 bases. The length of the CDR3 is 16 residues. The germline V gene encodes CDR1 SGHDT and CDR2 YYEEEE. The CDR3 bases are TGTGCCAGCAGCTCGGGGGCAGGGTCCGGAGGAGAGACCCAGTACTTC. Translating gives CASSSGAGSGGETQYF.

This clone was detected once. The V gene is TRBV4-1, the J gene TRBJ2-3; no reliable D call. The V end lost 4 bases, the J end lost 14 bases, and 19 bases lay between the germline ends. Looked up from germline, CDR1 is MGHRA and CDR2 is YSYEKL. This CDR3 spans 13 amino acids. The CDR3 loop is CASSPDPRYQPYF. CDR3 nucleotide sequence: TGCGCCAGCAGCCCAGATCCGCGGTACCAGCCGTATTTT.

Only one count was recorded for this clone. The rearrangement joins TRBV9 to TRBJ2-1; possible D gene TRBD2, 6 bases. The ends were cut back, 4 bases at V and 7 bases at J, with 21 bases in the middle. The CDR3 is made up of 16 amino acids. The germline gives CDR1 SGDLS, CDR2 YYNGEE. The DNA for the CDR3 is TGTGCCAGCAGCTCCACGATGGGGGGAGAAAGGAATGAGCAGTTCTTC. It specifies CASSSTMGGERNEQFF.

This chain connects TRBV6-5 to TRBJ2-2, with 8 bases fitting TRBD2. Per the germline V gene, CDR1 is MNHEY and CDR2 is SVGAGI. V was clipped by 5 bases and J by 5 bases; unmatched bases: 7. This CDR3 comprises 15 residues. CDR3 in DNA: TGTGCCAGCAGTGCCGTGACGGGAGGGACCGGGGAGCTGTTTTTT. Its translation is CASSAVTGGTGELFF.

The chain carries TRBV6-7 and TRBJ2-5, with D maybe TRBD2 (6 bases). TRBV6-7 is labeled an ORF, and its function is uncertain. This CDR3 comprises 17 residues. Trimming left V 4 bases short and J 4 bases short, with 22 bases between. CDR3 loop: CASSSLLPSSEGETQYF. As DNA, the CDR3 is TGTGCCAGCAGTTCGCTCTTGCCCTCTAGCGAGGGAGAGACCCAGTACTTC.

This clone was counted only a few times. The chain uses TRBV6-4 and TRBJ2-2; D call uncertain. CDR3 size: 13 residues. V was shortened by 10 bases and J by 5 bases, with 14 bases between the two germline ends. Germline V gives CDR1 MRHNA, CDR2 SNTAGT. This CDR3 is CATKGDTTGELFF. The CDR3 DNA follows: TGTGCCACCAAAGGCGATACGACCGGGGAGCTGTTTTTT.

The chain has TRBV19 and TRBJ2-7; D not certain. Germline assignment: CDR1 LNHDA and CDR2 SQIVND (reference sequence). The CDR3 totals 14 residues. Trimming pared 3 bases from V and 1 base from J, leaving 10 bases between. The CDR3 nucleotides are TGTGCCAGTAGTATGGCCCTCCTTTCCTACGAGCAGTACTTC. It encodes CASSMALLSYEQYF.

Turning to this clone: This sample also contains other DNA sequences that code for the same CDR3. The J gene is TRBJ2-7, the V gene TRBV5-6; D is unresolved. This CDR3 comprises 12 residues. V lost 0 bases, J lost 3 bases, and 4 bases lay in between. Germline values: CDR1 SGHDT, CDR2 YYEEEE. The CDR3 sequence: CASSLGNYEQYF. DNA for the CDR3: TGTGCCAGCAGCTTGGGTAACTACGAGCAGTACTTC.

The chain employs TRBV7-3 and TRBJ1-5; the D gene is possibly TRBD1 (5 bases). Trimming took 2 bases from V and 0 from J, leaving 8 bases between them. This CDR3 spans 15 amino acids. Germline CDR1 SGHTA, CDR2 FQGTGA. The CDR3 DNA sequence: TGTGCCAGCAGCTTACCAGGGAATAGCAATCAGCCCCAGCATTTT. Translated, it gives CASSLPGNSNQPQHF.

The V gene is TRBV6-5, the J gene TRBJ2-7; 10 nucleotides agree with TRBD2. Per the germline V gene, CDR1 is MNHEY and CDR2 is SVGAGI. The CDR3 consists of 15 residues. V gave up 7 bases and J gave up 3 bases; unmatched junction bases: 9. CDR3 sequence reads: CASTDTSGNRYEQYF. CDR3 bases: TGTGCCAGCACCGATACTAGCGGGAACCGCTACGAGCAGTACTTC.

The chain is built from TRBV5-1 and TRBJ1-5; D ambiguous. CDR3 size: 14 residues. V lost 0 bases and J lost 5, with 9 bases in between. From germline, CDR1 is SGHRS and CDR2 YFSETQ. This CDR3 is CASSLGYMDQPQHF. The CDR3 DNA is TGCGCCAGCAGCTTGGGTTATATGGATCAGCCCCAGCATTTT.

Notes on this clone: The same CDR3 can be traced to other DNA sequences in this sample. The rearrangement joins TRBV5-1 to TRBJ2-3, with 12 bases aligning to TRBD2. There are 16 residues in the CDR3. Germline V gives CDR1 SGHRS, CDR2 YFSETQ. The V and J ends lost 5 bases and 2 bases, in that order; junction bases with no gene match: 6. This CDR3 reads CASSSGLAGFTDTQYF. The CDR3 coding sequence is TGCGCCAGCAGTTCCGGACTAGCGGGGTTCACAGATACGCAGTATTTT.

This chain uses TRBV6-6 with TRBJ1-5; tentative D call: TRBD1 (5 bases). V lost 5 bases, J lost 3 bases, and 8 bases lay in between. This CDR3 contains 13 residues. Germline values: CDR1 MNHNY, CDR2 SVGAGI (reference sequence). In nucleotides, the CDR3 is TGTGCCAGCAGTGTACAGGTCAATCAGCCCCAGCATTTT. This gives the protein CASSVQVNQPQHF.

Concerning this clone: Other nucleotide sequences in the sample specify the same CDR3. The genes are TRBV5-4 and TRBJ2-7; 9 nucleotides line up with TRBD2. Germline V lookup: CDR1 SGHNT, CDR2 YYREEE (reference sequence). V was pared by 2 bases and J by 0 bases, with 0 bases of the junction left unmatched. The CDR3 is 14 amino acids. CDR3 nucleotides: TGTGCCAGCAGCTTTAGCGGGGGCTCCTACGAGCAGTACTTC. Amino acids: CASSFSGGSYEQYF.

The chain uses TRBV2 and TRBJ2-1, with a weak D call TRBD1 (6 bases). CDR1 SNHLY and CDR2 FYNNEI come from the germline V gene. The CDR3 has 18 residues. Trimming left V 7 bases short and J 7 bases short, with 29 bases between. CDR3 protein: CASTVAGALSPRRNEQFF. CDR3 nucleotides: TGTGCCAGCACCGTGGCAGGGGCCCTCTCCCCCCGTCGGAATGAGCAGTTCTTC.

Comment on this clone: An end of the junction does not agree with germline; a read error may underlie this. The chain links TRBV20-1 to TRBJ1-1; possibly TRBD1 for D (6 bases). The CDR3 has 11 amino acids. Germline loops: CDR1 DFQATT, CDR2 SNEGSKA (reference sequence). The CDR3, as DNA: TGCAGTGCGTCCCGGGACATCCGTCTGGGCTTT. Translated: CSASRDIRLGF.

The V and J genes are TRBV29-1 and TRBJ2-7; D is possibly TRBD2 (7 bases). Trimming cost V 3 bases and J 2 bases, with 14 bases left between them. Germline V gene data show CDR1 as SQVTM and CDR2 as ANQGSEA. This CDR3 region has 14 residues. CDR3 protein: CSVEGSGGPYEQYF. The CDR3 DNA follows: TGCAGCGTTGAGGGTTCGGGGGGCCCCTACGAGCAGTACTTC.

CDR3 sequence reads: CASSQDRLAENTGELFF. The CDR3 bases are TGCGCCAGCAGCCAAGATAGGCTAGCGGAGAACACCGGGGAGCTGTTTTTT. The V call is TRBV4-1, the J call TRBJ2-2; TRBD2 matches at 7 bases. In germline, CDR1 is MGHRA, CDR2 YSYEKL. This CDR3 comprises 17 residues. Unmatched junction bases numbered 5, after V lost 0 bases and J lost 1 base.

This clone was observed once. The V gene is TRBV18, the J gene TRBJ2-7; 10 bases are shared with TRBD1. The CDR3 totals 15 residues. The germline V gene has CDR1 KGHSH and CDR2 LQKENI. V shed 4 bases and J 5 bases; nucleotides not matched to a gene: 8. The CDR3 coding sequence is TGTGCCAGCTCACACTCGACAGGGGGCTGGAACGAGCAGTACTTC. It yields the protein CASSHSTGGWNEQYF. The full variable domain, completed using reference TRBV18 and TRBJ2-7, is NAGVMQNPRHLVRRRGQEARLRCSPMKGHSHVYWYRQLPEEGLKFMVYLQKENIIDESGMPKERFSAEFPKEGPSILRIQQVVRGDSAAYFCASSHSTGGWNEQYFGPGTRLTVT.

This clone was picked up one time. The chain combines TRBV4-1 with TRBJ2-7, with 10 bases fitting TRBD2. The CDR3 sequence is 16 residues long. CDR1 is MGHRA, CDR2 YSYEKL, per germline. V dropped 3 bases and J dropped 2; count of bases not matched to a gene: 7. Here the CDR3 reads CASSQTGTSVAYEQYF. The CDR3 bases are TGCGCCAGCAGCCAGACCGGGACTAGCGTAGCCTACGAGCAGTACTTC.

The chain carries TRBV13 and TRBJ2-1; D may match TRBD1 or TRBD2 (5 bases each). Germline loops: CDR1 PRHDT, CDR2 FYEKMQ (reference sequence). Trimming cost V 2 bases and J 0 bases, with 11 bases left between them. The length of the CDR3 is 16 residues. CDR3 protein: CASSLPGTSSYNEQFF. CDR3 nucleotides: TGTGCCAGCAGCTTACCGGGGACCAGCTCCTACAATGAGCAGTTCTTC.

This chain uses TRBV7-9 with TRBJ2-3; D is undetermined. Germline CDR1 is SEHNR and CDR2 is FQNEAQ (reference sequence). There are 15 residues in the CDR3. Trimming cost V 2 bases and J 5 bases, with 14 bases left between them. The CDR3 loop is CASSLKIAGEDTQYF. CDR3 nucleotides: TGTGCCAGCAGCTTAAAAATAGCCGGAGAAGATACGCAGTATTTT.

V gene TRBV30 combines with J gene TRBJ2-7; D might be TRBD1 or TRBD2, each matching 5 bases. CDR1 and CDR2 from the germline V gene are GTSNPN and SVGIG (reference sequence). The CDR3 has 13 amino acids. Here the CDR3 DNA reads TGTGCTTTCTCGGTCGGGGCAACCTACGAGCAGTACTTC. Protein product: CAFSVGATYEQYF.

This clone was found once. The gene calls are TRBV7-2 and TRBJ2-7, with 8 positions matching TRBD1. J was trimmed by 1 base and V by 0 bases; bases with no gene match: 8. The CDR3 spans 17 residues. Germline-derived CDR1 and CDR2 are SGHTA and FQGNSA. The CDR3 DNA sequence: TGTGCCAGCAGCTTAGCAGTTTCCGGACAGGGATCCTACGAGCAGTACTTC. Encoded protein: CASSLAVSGQGSYEQYF.

The gene calls are TRBV19 and TRBJ1-6, with 8 bases matching TRBD1. J lost 8 bases, V lost 0 bases, and 0 bases had no gene match. From germline, CDR1 is LNHDA and CDR2 SQIVND (reference sequence). The CDR3 covers 14 residues. CDR3 DNA sequence: TGTGCCAGTAGTATAGAACAGGGGGATTCACCCCTCCACTTT. This encodes CASSIEQGDSPLHF. The full variable domain, in which reference TRBV19 and TRBJ1-6 provide the parts outside the CDR3, is DGGITQSPKYLFRKEGQNVTLSCEQNLNHDAMYWYRQDPGQGLRLIYYSQIVNDFQKGDIAEGYSVSREKKESFPLTVTSAQKNPTAFYLCASSIEQGDSPLHFGNGTRLTVT.

The rearrangement uses TRBV6-5 and TRBJ2-5, with TRBD1 as a possible D gene (6 bases). Germline CDR1 MNHEY, CDR2 SVGAGI. The V end lost 4 bases, the J end lost 0 bases, and 9 bases lay between the germline ends. The CDR3 runs 14 residues. The CDR3 loop reads CASSLQGYQETQYF. CDR3 in DNA: TGTGCCAGCAGTTTACAGGGTTACCAAGAGACCCAGTACTTC.